The 6 T cell receptor beta chains reported below all come from one sample, sequenced in a study of T cell changes during pregnancy in multiple sclerosis (dated by TCRdb to between 2018 and 2020). The library was obtained by the immunoSEQ multiplex PCR assay. In its TCRdb copy, this immuneACCESS table keeps in-frame sequences only and misses some clones. Where compared with another copy, unresolved V genes explain less than half of these, and the others have no known cause. A total of 50,000 to 70,000 clones appear in this sample, more than 85% of them only once. About 5.8% of the sample rests with the top ten. The source material was CD8+ T cells from peripheral blood mononuclear cells, sampled before pregnancy. Source of these receptors: a female donor with multiple sclerosis, enrolled in a pregnancy study.

This chain connects TRBV5-6 to TRBJ2-7, with D hard to call. The ends were cut back, 3 bases at V and 0 bases at J, with 4 bases in the middle. CDR3 length: 12 residues. Germline V gene sequence: CDR1 SGHDT, CDR2 YYEEEE. CDR3 loop: CASSSYSYEQYF. In DNA form, the CDR3 reads TGTGCCAGCAGCTCCTACTCCTACGAGCAGTACTTC.

This clone was counted between two and nine times. The rearrangement joins TRBV7-9 to TRBJ2-7, with 7 bases identical to TRBD2. CDR3 length: 15 residues. After removal of 3 bases from V and 6 bases from J, the junction contained 11 bases not matched to a gene. Germline values: CDR1 SEHNR, CDR2 FQNEAQ (reference sequence). In nucleotides, the CDR3 is TGTGCCAGCAGCTTTATCACTAGCGAGGGTTTCGAGCAGTACTTC. It encodes CASSFITSEGFEQYF.

The chain has TRBV4-2 and TRBJ1-6; 7 nucleotides align to TRBD1. The CDR3 contains 15 residues. The junction had 7 bases not matched to a gene; V was cut back by 1 base and J by 10 bases. Germline V lookup: CDR1 LGHNA, CDR2 YNFKEQ. The CDR3 DNA is TGTGCCAGCAGCCAAGCCGGGACAGACACCTCACCCCTCCACTTT. This codes for CASSQAGTDTSPLHF.

V and J are TRBV15 and TRBJ2-2; 14 bases map to TRBD2. The V segment lost 7 bases and the J segment 1 base; nucleotides outside the gene matches: 8. The CDR3 is 18 amino acids. The germline gives CDR1 LNHNV, CDR2 YYDKDF (reference sequence). As DNA, the CDR3 is TGTGCCACCACCCCACTAGGACTAGCGGGGGGGAACACCGGGGAGCTGTTTTTT. Protein product: CATTPLGLAGGNTGELFF.

A remark on this clone: The junction departs from the called germline gene at one end, perhaps through a read error. This rearrangement joins TRBV11-2 to TRBJ1-1; D not certain. CDR3 length: 11 amino acids. Per the germline V gene, CDR1 is SGHAT and CDR2 is FQNNGV. CDR3 region: CASSSGAARVF. CDR3 sequence (DNA): TGTGCCAGCAGTTCCGGAGCGGCGCGGGTGTTT.

This rearrangement joins TRBV13 to TRBJ2-7; no reliable D call. V lost 5 bases, J lost 3 bases, and 20 bases lay in between. This CDR3 comprises 16 residues. Germline V gene sequence: CDR1 PRHDT, CDR2 FYEKMQ (reference sequence). CDR3 amino acids: CASSPPGRVKSYEQYF. CDR3 nucleotide sequence: TGTGCCAGCAGCCCCCCCGGCCGGGTCAAAAGCTACGAGCAGTACTTC.